This entry concerns a single T cell receptor (beta chain). The antigen remains unidentified. This sample also contains other DNA sequences that code for the same CDR3. A CD45RA+ naive subset and a CD45RA-negative memory subset were split from CD4+ cells. V was cut by 7 bases and J by 2 bases, with 11 bases left in between. The CDR3 is 13 amino acids. Germline values: CDR1 MDHEN, CDR2 SYDVKM. These data are taken from a study of shared clonotypes between healthy human individuals. Whole-study results and caveats: In contrast to clonotypes shared by all four donors, non-shared clonotypes had lower generation probabilities.

TCRdb's copy holds only in-frame clones and misses some; the assay was immunoSEQ multiplex PCR. In the table there are roughly 680,000 clones, about two thirds of which are singletons. The V gene is TRBV28, the J gene TRBJ1-2; D is ambiguous. The source of this sequence is a woman between 25 and 40 years old in good health. Source material: memory CD4+ T cells sorted from blood. Described subset: CD45RA-negative fraction. CDR3 DNA sequence: TGTGCCAGCACTCTACGGGGAAACTATGGCTACACCTTC. It translates to CASTLRGNYGYTF.